Sequencing of this TCR beta chain was carried out in a study of blood T cell repertoires in COVID-19. Study context: The origin of the acute and convalescent COVID-19 samples was the United States, Italy and Spain. PBMCs, B-cell-depleted T cells, or T cells were the source of the cDNA or gDNA that made up the material.

Per the study methods: Amplification with reference gene primers provided the estimates of nucleated cell counts. Sequencing was performed with immunoSEQ multiplex PCR; in TCRdb, only in-frame clones are kept and a portion is missing. V and J calls and clone size are as listed in that table; D and trimming were resolved from the DNA. The table lists a few hundred thousand clones, under 85% of them singletons, with about 2% in the top ten. Only a few counts were recorded for this clone. Germline loops: CDR1 SGHTS, CDR2 YDEGEE. Trimming removed 2 bases from V and 9 bases from J, with 12 bases in between. CDR3 length: 13 residues.

The clonotype comes from a man aged 25-45 years who had recovered from COVID-19. The genes are TRBV5-8 and TRBJ1-3; D gene ambiguous. The sample comprised peripheral blood. The DNA for the CDR3 is TGTGCCAGCAGCTTCGACCGGGATGGCACCATATATTTT. This gives the protein CASSFDRDGTIYF.